This TCR beta chain was retrieved from a study of blood T cell repertoires in COVID-19. As processed by the authors: Using reference gene primer amplification, nucleated cell counts were estimated. Using immunoSEQ multiplex PCR, the repertoire was profiled, and TCRdb retains in-frame clones only, with some absent. That table furnishes V, J and clone size, whereas the DNA furnished D and trimming. The sample lists under 300,000 clones, 88% seen once, with roughly 2% in the top ten. Assignments of participants to cohorts depended upon their own reported clinical history. This CDR3 is 14 amino acids long. V lost 6 bases, J lost 1 base, and 3 bases stayed unmatched. CDR1 is ENHRY, CDR2 SYGVKD, per germline.

The chain has TRBV10-3 and TRBJ2-3, with 8 bases that match TRBD2. What was sequenced was PBMCs or T cells enriched from blood (not recorded which). This receptor was taken from a woman aged 55-70 years in a cohort exposed to, infected with or recovered from COVID-19 (not recorded which). As DNA, the CDR3 is TGTGCCATCAGAATGACTAGCGGCACAGATACGCAGTATTTT. It is translated as CAIRMTSGTDTQYF.